This T cell receptor beta chain stems from a study of OX40 agonist ivuxolimab in advanced cancers. Across the whole study: Under the entry rules, prior anti-PD-1, anti-PD-L1 or anti-CTLA-4 therapy was allowed, and approximately 40% had some. Findings of the study overall: Among expanded peripheral T cells, antigen specificity went undetermined. The CD4+ and CD8+ T cells in the blood had expanded clonally by week 6 at 0.1 to 3.0 mg/kg.

Trimming removed 0 bases from V and 7 bases from J, with 15 bases in between. This CDR3 region has 14 residues. Per germline, CDR1 GTSNPN and CDR2 SVGIG (reference sequence). This table comes from immunoSEQ multiplex PCR, and its TCRdb copy is limited to in-frame clones, with some not included. The data contain tens of thousands of clones, about 90% of them seen just once; the ten biggest clones take up about 7.2%. Comments on this clone: Its antigen is unidentified.

Sequenced here: CD4+ or CD8+ T cells sorted from blood, sampled in a trial of the OX40 agonist ivuxolimab. The chain has TRBV30 and TRBJ2-5, with a tentative D call TRBD2 (6 bases). The clonotype was recovered from an adult with an advanced solid tumor such as melanoma, head and neck, liver or kidney cancer. The CDR3 DNA reads TGTGCCTGGAGTGTTGAACTAGCCCGGCGGACCCAGTACTTC. Translated: CAWSVELARRTQYF. Based on the CDR3 plus reference TRBV30 and TRBJ2-5, the full variable domain is SQTIHQWPATLVQPVGSPLSLECTVEGTSNPNLYWYRQAAGRGLQLLFYSVGIGQISSEVPQNLSASRPQDRQFILSSKKLLLSDSGFYLCAWSVELARRTQYFGPGTRLLVL.